A selection of T cell receptor beta chains follows, all from one sample in a study of T cell changes during pregnancy in multiple sclerosis. Clones were sequenced by immunoSEQ multiplex PCR, and TCRdb holds only the in-frame ones, with some missing. The table records around 110,000 clones, about 90% of them present only once. This specimen was peripheral blood, taken before pregnancy. All receptors come from a female donor with multiple sclerosis, enrolled in a pregnancy study. The CDR3 runs from the conserved cysteine through the conserved F or W. Fields, in order: V gene, D gene, clone size, J gene, CDR3 protein, CDR3 DNA. The D gene is left open where the match is weak. Some rows have no size entry. The others give once, few or many, or a class for an expanded clone.

V gene: TRBV9
D gene: NA
clone size: NA
J gene: TRBJ1-1
CDR3 protein: CASSPTGLNTEAFF
CDR3 DNA: TGTGCCAGCAGCCCTACAGGGTTGAACACTGAAGCTTTCTTT

V gene: TRBV9
D gene: NA
clone size: NA
J gene: TRBJ2-1
CDR3 protein: CASSVANGDNEQFF
CDR3 DNA: TGTGCCAGCAGCGTAGCTAATGGAGACAATGAGCAGTTCTTC

V gene: TRBV6-5
D gene: NA
clone size: NA
J gene: TRBJ2-7
CDR3 protein: CASSYAQGRSSEQYF
CDR3 DNA: TGTGCCAGCAGTTACGCACAGGGGAGGTCCTCCGAGCAGTACTTC

V gene: TRBV11-2
D gene: NA
clone size: few
J gene: TRBJ1-1
CDR3 protein: CASSLEGGEAFF
CDR3 DNA: TGTGCCAGCAGCCTAGAGGGAGGAGAAGCTTTCTTT

V gene: TRBV29-1
D gene: TRBD1
clone size: once
J gene: TRBJ2-7
CDR3 protein: CSVEQQGVNEQYF
CDR3 DNA: TGCAGCGTTGAACAACAGGGGGTCAACGAGCAGTACTTC

V gene: TRBV6-5
D gene: NA
clone size: NA
J gene: TRBJ2-7
CDR3 protein: CASSYSRAGVKQYF
CDR3 DNA: TGTGCCAGCAGTTACTCGAGGGCAGGGGTGAAGCAGTACTTC

V gene: TRBV28
D gene: NA
clone size: many
J gene: TRBJ1-5
CDR3 protein: CASSLFRSAGNQPQHF
CDR3 DNA: TGTGCCAGCAGTTTATTTAGATCGGCGGGAAATCAGCCCCAGCATTTT

V gene: TRBV27
D gene: NA
clone size: NA
J gene: TRBJ2-2
CDR3 protein: CASSYTGAPGGELFF
CDR3 DNA: TGTGCCAGCAGTTATACGGGAGCTCCGGGCGGGGAGCTGTTTTTT

V gene: TRBV5-4
D gene: TRBD2
clone size: NA
J gene: TRBJ2-7
CDR3 protein: CASSLEASGRAGEQYF
CDR3 DNA: TGTGCCAGCAGCCTGGAGGCCAGCGGGAGGGCCGGAGAGCAGTACTTC

V gene: TRBV19
D gene: NA
clone size: NA
J gene: TRBJ2-5
CDR3 protein: CASSSTGEEETQYF
CDR3 DNA: TGTGCCAGTAGTTCGACGGGAGAGGAAGAGACCCAGTACTTC

V gene: TRBV4-1
D gene: NA
clone size: NA
J gene: TRBJ1-1
CDR3 protein: CASSPKPGANTEAFF
CDR3 DNA: TGCGCCAGCAGCCCTAAACCAGGGGCGAACACTGAAGCTTTCTTT

V gene: TRBV27
D gene: NA
clone size: NA
J gene: TRBJ1-3
CDR3 protein: CASSFSGGNTIYF
CDR3 DNA: TGTGCCAGCAGTTTCTCCGGTGGAAACACCATATATTTT

V gene: TRBV5-6
D gene: TRBD1
clone size: NA
J gene: TRBJ2-7
CDR3 protein: CASSLAKGTGMYEQYF
CDR3 DNA: TGTGCCAGCAGCTTGGCCAAGGGGACAGGGATGTACGAGCAGTACTTC

V gene: TRBV7-2
D gene: TRBD1
clone size: NA
J gene: TRBJ2-7
CDR3 protein: CASSLRDRAGYEQYF
CDR3 DNA: TGTGCCAGCAGCTTAAGGGACAGGGCTGGCTACGAGCAGTACTTC

V gene: TRBV4-1
D gene: TRBD1
clone size: NA
J gene: TRBJ1-4
CDR3 protein: CASSQETGVYEKLFF
CDR3 DNA: TGCGCCAGCAGCCAAGAAACAGGGGTTTATGAAAAACTGTTTTTT

V gene: TRBV7-9
D gene: NA
clone size: once
J gene: TRBJ1-1
CDR3 protein: CASSSDPGFEAFF
CDR3 DNA: TGTGCCAGCAGCTCCGATCCGGGGTTTGAAGCTTTCTTT

V gene: TRBV29-1
D gene: NA
clone size: NA
J gene: TRBJ2-7
CDR3 protein: CSVGTGPYEQYF
CDR3 DNA: TGCAGCGTTGGAACAGGCCCCTACGAGCAGTACTTC

V gene: TRBV6-6
D gene: NA
clone size: NA
J gene: TRBJ2-7
CDR3 protein: CASSYGTLSYEQYF
CDR3 DNA: TGTGCCAGCAGTTACGGGACACTTTCCTACGAGCAGTACTTC

V gene: TRBV30
D gene: NA
clone size: NA
J gene: TRBJ1-1
CDR3 protein: CAWSPLRDTEAFF
CDR3 DNA: TGTGCCTGGAGTCCCCTCCGAGACACTGAAGCTTTCTTT

V gene: TRBV19
D gene: TRBD1
clone size: NA
J gene: TRBJ2-7
CDR3 protein: CASSSRDRSEQYF
CDR3 DNA: TGTGCCAGTAGTAGTCGGGACAGATCCGAGCAGTACTTC

V gene: TRBV18
D gene: NA
clone size: NA
J gene: TRBJ2-3
CDR3 protein: CASSPPPPGDTQYF
CDR3 DNA: TGTGCCAGCTCACCCCCACCTCCCGGAGATACGCAGTATTTT

V gene: TRBV7-9
D gene: NA
clone size: NA
J gene: TRBJ1-5
CDR3 protein: CASSPEAQPQHF
CDR3 DNA: TGTGCCAGCAGCCCCGAGGCTCAGCCCCAGCATTTT

V gene: TRBV7-2
D gene: TRBD1
clone size: NA
J gene: TRBJ1-2
CDR3 protein: CASSPQGAENYGYTF
CDR3 DNA: TGTGCCAGCAGCCCACAGGGGGCAGAGAACTATGGCTACACCTTC

V gene: TRBV11-3
D gene: TRBD2
clone size: NA
J gene: TRBJ2-7
CDR3 protein: CASSLGRGLAGGQPYEQYF
CDR3 DNA: TGTGCCAGCAGCTTAGGGCGCGGACTAGCGGGGGGACAGCCCTACGAGCAGTACTTC

V gene: TRBV19
D gene: TRBD1
clone size: NA
J gene: TRBJ2-1
CDR3 protein: CASSKLGQGPSNEQFF
CDR3 DNA: TGTGCCAGTAGTAAGCTCGGACAGGGGCCCTCCAATGAGCAGTTCTTC

V gene: TRBV5-1
D gene: TRBD1
clone size: once
J gene: TRBJ2-7
CDR3 protein: CASSLLDRASYEQYF
CDR3 DNA: TGCGCCAGCAGCTTGCTGGACAGGGCCTCCTACGAGCAGTACTTC

V gene: TRBV15
D gene: TRBD2
clone size: NA
J gene: TRBJ2-4
CDR3 protein: CATSRGGPSGVLLAKNIQYF
CDR3 DNA: TGTGCCACCAGCAGAGGGGGACCTAGCGGGGTCCTCCTAGCCAAAAACATTCAGTACTTC

V gene: TRBV11-1
D gene: TRBD2
clone size: once
J gene: TRBJ2-7
CDR3 protein: CASRPRTSGEQYF
CDR3 DNA: TGTGCCAGCAGGCCTAGGACTAGCGGCGAGCAGTACTTC

V gene: TRBV19
D gene: NA
clone size: NA
J gene: TRBJ1-2
CDR3 protein: CATSPLVRGAMDGYTF
CDR3 DNA: TGTGCCACCTCCCCTTTGGTACGTGGGGCTATGGATGGCTACACCTTC

V gene: TRBV19
D gene: NA
clone size: NA
J gene: TRBJ1-5
CDR3 protein: CASTRGERGPYSNQPQHF
CDR3 DNA: TGTGCCAGTACCCGTGGGGAGCGGGGTCCTTATAGCAATCAGCCCCAGCATTTT

V gene: TRBV7-3
D gene: TRBD1
clone size: NA
J gene: TRBJ2-3
CDR3 protein: CASSSQQGALDTQYF
CDR3 DNA: TGTGCCAGCAGCTCACAACAGGGGGCCTTGGATACGCAGTATTTT

V gene: TRBV10-3
D gene: NA
clone size: NA
J gene: TRBJ2-3
CDR3 protein: CAISVPGLRVDTQYF
CDR3 DNA: TGTGCCATCAGTGTACCGGGACTGCGCGTAGATACGCAGTATTTT

V gene: TRBV5-6
D gene: TRBD2
clone size: NA
J gene: TRBJ2-5
CDR3 protein: CASSLAGGGSETQYF
CDR3 DNA: TGTGCCAGCAGCTTGGCGGGAGGCGGGTCGGAGACCCAGTACTTC

V gene: TRBV27
D gene: TRBD2
clone size: NA
J gene: TRBJ2-2
CDR3 protein: CASKVGLAGTGELFF
CDR3 DNA: TGTGCCAGCAAAGTGGGACTAGCAGGAACCGGGGAGCTGTTTTTT

V gene: TRBV30
D gene: NA
clone size: NA
J gene: TRBJ2-2
CDR3 protein: CAWSGDSAGELFF
CDR3 DNA: TGTGCCTGGAGTGGAGACTCGGCCGGGGAGCTGTTTTTT

V gene: TRBV6-5
D gene: TRBD1
clone size: few
J gene: TRBJ2-7
CDR3 protein: CASRKAGGFYEQYF
CDR3 DNA: TGTGCCAGCAGGAAGGCAGGGGGATTCTACGAGCAGTACTTC

V gene: TRBV12-5
D gene: NA
clone size: NA
J gene: TRBJ2-3
CDR3 protein: CASGLFVRSTDTQYF
CDR3 DNA: TGTGCTAGTGGTTTGTTTGTGAGAAGCACAGATACGCAGTATTTT

V gene: TRBV25-1
D gene: NA
clone size: NA
J gene: TRBJ2-7
CDR3 protein: CASSVRGEQYF
CDR3 DNA: TGTGCCAGCAGTGTACGGGGCGAGCAGTACTTC

V gene: TRBV6-5
D gene: NA
clone size: NA
J gene: TRBJ1-5
CDR3 protein: CASRPTGIENQPQHF
CDR3 DNA: TGTGCCAGCAGACCCACAGGGATCGAGAATCAGCCCCAGCATTTT

V gene: TRBV7-2
D gene: NA
clone size: NA
J gene: TRBJ1-1
CDR3 protein: CASRARNLNTEAFF
CDR3 DNA: TGTGCCAGCAGGGCCCGAAACCTGAACACTGAAGCTTTCTTT

V gene: TRBV5-5
D gene: TRBD2
clone size: NA
J gene: TRBJ2-7
CDR3 protein: CATRLADTYEQYF
CDR3 DNA: TGTGCCACCAGACTAGCGGACACCTACGAGCAGTACTTC

V gene: TRBV27
D gene: NA
clone size: NA
J gene: TRBJ1-2
CDR3 protein: CASSLWGGNLHGYTF
CDR3 DNA: TGTGCCAGCAGTTTGTGGGGGGGGAATCTTCATGGCTACACCTTC

V gene: TRBV28
D gene: NA
clone size: NA
J gene: TRBJ1-2
CDR3 protein: CASSAPGVYGYTF
CDR3 DNA: TGTGCCAGCAGTGCACCCGGGGTCTATGGCTACACCTTC

V gene: TRBV28
D gene: NA
clone size: once
J gene: TRBJ1-3
CDR3 protein: CASSAGLGSGNTIYF
CDR3 DNA: TGTGCCAGCAGTGCGGGTTTGGGCTCTGGAAACACCATATATTTT

V gene: TRBV7-9
D gene: NA
clone size: once
J gene: TRBJ1-4
CDR3 protein: CASSLSAGEKLFF
CDR3 DNA: TGTGCCAGCAGCTTATCGGCCGGGGAAAAACTGTTTTTT

V gene: TRBV6-4
D gene: TRBD2
clone size: NA
J gene: TRBJ2-1
CDR3 protein: CASSPPLANNEQFF
CDR3 DNA: TGTGCCAGCAGCCCCCCACTAGCGAACAATGAGCAGTTCTTC

V gene: TRBV6-1
D gene: TRBD2
clone size: once
J gene: TRBJ2-5
CDR3 protein: CASSEAGLEFGGYQETQYF
CDR3 DNA: TGTGCCAGCAGTGAAGCGGGACTAGAGTTTGGGGGCTACCAAGAGACCCAGTACTTC

V gene: TRBV7-2
D gene: NA
clone size: once
J gene: TRBJ2-1
CDR3 protein: CASSSSPGITYNEQFF
CDR3 DNA: TGTGCCAGCAGCTCTAGCCCGGGGATCACCTACAATGAGCAGTTCTTC

V gene: TRBV5-1
D gene: NA
clone size: NA
J gene: TRBJ1-6
CDR3 protein: CASSLGGGLGSPLHF
CDR3 DNA: TGCGCCAGCAGCTTGGGAGGGGGTCTCGGGTCACCCCTCCACTTT

V gene: TRBV5-5
D gene: NA
clone size: NA
J gene: TRBJ2-1
CDR3 protein: CASSQPTGRGNEQFF
CDR3 DNA: TGTGCCAGCAGCCAGCCTACAGGGCGCGGCAATGAGCAGTTCTTC

V gene: TRBV11-2
D gene: TRBD1
clone size: NA
J gene: TRBJ2-4
CDR3 protein: CASSLVWDRAAKNIQYF
CDR3 DNA: TGTGCCAGCAGCTTAGTTTGGGACAGGGCAGCCAAAAACATTCAGTACTTC

V gene: TRBV18
D gene: NA
clone size: NA
J gene: TRBJ1-2
CDR3 protein: CASSPGQPGEGYTF
CDR3 DNA: TGTGCCAGCTCACCAGGACAGCCAGGGGAAGGCTACACCTTC

V gene: TRBV19
D gene: TRBD1
clone size: few
J gene: TRBJ1-5
CDR3 protein: CASSPRDRGNYQPQHF
CDR3 DNA: TGTGCCAGTAGTCCCAGGGACAGGGGCAATTATCAGCCCCAGCATTTT

V gene: TRBV6-5
D gene: TRBD1
clone size: once
J gene: TRBJ2-7
CDR3 protein: CASRRQGAYEQYF
CDR3 DNA: TGTGCCAGCAGACGACAGGGAGCCTACGAGCAGTACTTC

V gene: TRBV30
D gene: NA
clone size: NA
J gene: TRBJ1-2
CDR3 protein: CAWTGTPTNYGYTF
CDR3 DNA: TGTGCCTGGACGGGGACACCTACTAACTATGGCTACACCTTC

V gene: TRBV6-5
D gene: NA
clone size: few
J gene: TRBJ1-4
CDR3 protein: CASSFDGATNEKLFF
CDR3 DNA: TGTGCCAGCAGTTTCGACGGAGCAACTAATGAAAAACTGTTTTTT

V gene: TRBV19
D gene: NA
clone size: NA
J gene: TRBJ1-5
CDR3 protein: CASTKPSRGRNQPQHF
CDR3 DNA: TGTGCCAGTACAAAACCCAGCAGGGGCCGCAATCAGCCCCAGCATTTT

V gene: TRBV19
D gene: TRBD1
clone size: once
J gene: TRBJ2-4
CDR3 protein: CATEQGTKNIQYF
CDR3 DNA: TGTGCCACCGAACAGGGGACCAAAAACATTCAGTACTTC

V gene: TRBV10-3
D gene: NA
clone size: NA
J gene: TRBJ1-4
CDR3 protein: CATGEFATNEKLFF
CDR3 DNA: TGTGCCACCGGGGAGTTTGCAACTAATGAAAAACTGTTTTTT

V gene: TRBV4-3
D gene: TRBD1
clone size: NA
J gene: TRBJ1-5
CDR3 protein: CASSQDAGGKNQPQHF
CDR3 DNA: TGCGCCAGCAGCCAAGATGCAGGGGGCAAAAATCAGCCCCAGCATTTT